What follows are 14 T cell receptor beta chains derived from one specimen sequenced in a study of T-cell reconstitution after alpha-beta-depleted transplantation in children. Library preparation (for TCRbeta) was performed with unique molecular identifiers. Each CDR3 protein is one row after TCRdb ran MiXCR on the PCR reads. The profile shows fewer than 200,000 distinct CDR3 sequences, roughly 6.8% of them singletons. The sequences come from PBMCs from the stem cell graft donor, collected from the stem cell graft. The receptor source for this set is a human donor who donated a stem cell graft to a child with Wiskott-Aldrich syndrome.

This clonotype was seen repeatedly, ten times or more. This chain links TRBV11-2 with TRBJ2-5; 15 positions agree with TRBD2. This CDR3 is 16 amino acids long. CDR1 SGHAT and CDR2 FQNNGV come from the germline V gene. V lost 5 bases, J lost 5 bases, and 6 bases stayed unmatched. CDR3 amino acids: CASSDRTSGRGETQYF. The CDR3 coding sequence is TGTGCCAGCAGCGACCGGACTAGCGGGAGGGGGGAGACCCAGTACTTC.

This clonotype showed up many times. The V call is TRBV3-1, the J call TRBJ1-1; D remains ambiguous. The CDR3 contains 13 residues. Looked up from germline, CDR1 is LGHDT and CDR2 is YNNKEL (reference sequence). The V and J ends lost 3 bases and 4 bases respectively, with 9 bases between them. CDR3 coding DNA: TGTGCCAGCAGCCACGGCGGTATCACTGAAGCTTTCTTT. The encoded protein is CASSHGGITEAFF.

This clonotype was observed at least ten times. The chain links TRBV6-5 to TRBJ2-2; the match to TRBD2 covers 7 bases. CDR3 size: 15 residues. The germline V gene has CDR1 MNHEY and CDR2 SVGAGI. J lost 6 bases, V lost 4 bases, and 8 bases had no gene match. CDR3 in amino acids: CASSSWGGTAGELFF. The CDR3 DNA reads TGTGCCAGCAGTTCATGGGGGGGAACCGCCGGGGAGCTGTTTTTT.

The CDR3 DNA sequence: TGTGCCAGCAGCGACTCAGGGAGGGGAAACACCATATATTTT. This translates into CASSDSGRGNTIYF. The genes are TRBV11-2 and TRBJ1-3, with TRBD1 as a possible D gene (5 bases). The V gene lost 5 bases and the J gene lost 4 bases, with 12 bases spanning the gap. The CDR3 sequence is 14 residues long. From germline, CDR1 is SGHAT and CDR2 FQNNGV.

In this sample, this clonotype turned up many times. The V and J genes are TRBV2 and TRBJ2-1; 14 bases agree with TRBD2. The length of the CDR3 is 13 residues. J gave up 7 bases and V 8 bases, and 1 base lay outside the gene matches. CDR1 is SNHLY, CDR2 FYNNEI, per germline. CDR3 region: CASGTSGGNEQFF. CDR3 nucleotide sequence: TGTGCCAGCGGGACTAGCGGGGGAAATGAGCAGTTCTTC.

This clonotype showed up many times. This rearrangement joins TRBV13 to TRBJ2-3, with D perhaps TRBD1 or TRBD2 (5 bases each). The CDR3 has 15 residues. Per germline, CDR1 PRHDT and CDR2 FYEKMQ (reference sequence). V lost 2 bases, J lost 5 bases, and 14 bases lay in between. CDR3 in amino acids: CASSLRQGELDTQYF. The CDR3, as DNA: TGTGCCAGCAGCTTAAGGCAGGGAGAATTAGATACGCAGTATTTT. Using reference TRBV13 and TRBJ2-3 for the parts outside the CDR3, the full variable domain is AAGVIQSPRHLIKEKRETATLKCYPIPRHDTVYWYQQGPGQDPQFLISFYEKMQSDKGSIPDRFSAQQFSDYHSELNMSSLELGDSALYFCASSLRQGELDTQYFGPGTRLTVL.

Ten or more counts support this clonotype. V gene TRBV12-3 or TRBV12-4 combines with J gene TRBJ2-3, with D hard to call. This CDR3 has 15 residues. Trimming left V 3 bases short and J 6 bases short, with 16 bases between. DNA of the CDR3: TGTGCCAGCAGTTTCTTACAAAACAAGCCGGATACGCAGTATTTT. This codes for CASSFLQNKPDTQYF.

Ten or more counts support this clonotype. The chain combines TRBV20-1 with TRBJ1-6, with D unresolved. There are 15 residues in the CDR3. Germline CDR1 reads DFQATT; CDR2 reads SNEGSKA (reference sequence). The V gene lost 3 bases and the J gene lost 2 bases, with 11 bases spanning the gap. CDR3 protein: CSASIQKPYNSPLHF. The CDR3, as DNA: TGCAGTGCTAGCATACAGAAACCCTATAATTCACCCCTCCACTTT.

This clonotype was observed a handful of times. The chain couples TRBV7-8 to TRBJ2-1, with a tentative D call TRBD1 (6 bases). Germline CDR1 SGHVS, CDR2 FQNEAQ. Between the trimmed V and J ends, which lost 1 base and 0 bases, there was a span of 16 bases. The CDR3 loop spans 18 amino acids. The CDR3 is CASSLEGRGSSSYNEQFF. The CDR3, as DNA: TGTGCCAGCAGCTTAGAGGGCAGGGGTTCAAGCTCCTACAATGAGCAGTTCTTC.

The chain carries TRBV10-2 and TRBJ2-7; D call uncertain. The CDR3 covers 14 residues. Per the germline V gene, CDR1 is WSHSY and CDR2 is SAAADI. Trimming removed 6 bases at V and 5 bases at J, with 17 bases between. CDR3 loop: CASSPDPRGHEQYF. The CDR3 bases are TGCGCCAGCAGCCCCGACCCCCGAGGCCACGAGCAGTACTTC.

This clonotype was seen a handful of times. This chain links TRBV11-2 with TRBJ2-7; D may be TRBD2 (5 bases). This CDR3 has 16 amino acids. In germline, CDR1 is SGHAT, CDR2 FQNNGV. V lost 0 bases, J lost 0 bases, and 12 bases lay in between. The CDR3 loop is CASSLDIGLPSYEQYF. Written as DNA, the CDR3 is TGTGCCAGCAGCTTAGATATAGGACTGCCCTCCTACGAGCAGTACTTC.

The chain couples TRBV7-9 to TRBJ1-1, with D possibly TRBD1 on 5 matching bases. Germline CDR1 SEHNR, CDR2 FQNEAQ (reference sequence). V dropped 2 bases and J dropped 0 bases, with 13 bases sitting between them. This CDR3 is built from 16 residues. CDR3 DNA: TGTGCCAGCAGCTTAAGGATTGGGACCGTGAACACTGAAGCTTTCTTT. This codes for CASSLRIGTVNTEAFF.

This clonotype appeared many times. This chain uses TRBV5-1 with TRBJ2-2; D is possibly TRBD1 (6 bases). The V and J ends lost 6 bases and 1 base respectively, with 16 bases between them. CDR3 length: 16 residues. Per germline, CDR1 SGHRS and CDR2 YFSETQ. The CDR3 nucleotides read TGCGCCAGCATTCCAGGGGCCGGGGTGAACACCGGGGAGCTGTTTTTT. Amino acids: CASIPGAGVNTGELFF.

This clonotype was observed many times. This chain uses TRBV6-1 with TRBJ2-5, with D tentatively TRBD2 (6 bases). The CDR3 has 15 amino acids. V lost 8 bases and J lost 2, with 18 bases in between. Germline assignment: CDR1 MNHNS and CDR2 SASEGT. In DNA form, the CDR3 reads TGTGCCAGCTCTAGACCGGGGGTGATACAAGAGACCCAGTACTTC. Translation: CASSRPGVIQETQYF.